This TCR beta chain was captured in a study of cytomegalovirus exposure and HLA in healthy donors. V was pared by 0 bases and J by 6 bases, with 10 bases between. CDR1 is LNHNV, CDR2 YYDKDF, per germline (reference sequence). The CDR3 is 14 amino acids. A multiplex PCR was run with 60 Vbeta primers and 13 Jbeta primers. Sequencing used immunoSEQ multiplex PCR; TCRdb keeps in-frame clones, though not all of them. Of 150,000 to 180,000 clones listed, more than 70% are singletons. The sequenced sample consisted of PBMCs. This clonotype was sampled from a woman aged 40 to 50 in good health and CMV-seropositive. This chain links TRBV15 with TRBJ2-3, with unresolved D. CDR3: CATSRDPLSDTQYF. The CDR3 nucleotides are TGTGCCACCAGCAGAGATCCCCTTTCGGATACGCAGTATTTT.